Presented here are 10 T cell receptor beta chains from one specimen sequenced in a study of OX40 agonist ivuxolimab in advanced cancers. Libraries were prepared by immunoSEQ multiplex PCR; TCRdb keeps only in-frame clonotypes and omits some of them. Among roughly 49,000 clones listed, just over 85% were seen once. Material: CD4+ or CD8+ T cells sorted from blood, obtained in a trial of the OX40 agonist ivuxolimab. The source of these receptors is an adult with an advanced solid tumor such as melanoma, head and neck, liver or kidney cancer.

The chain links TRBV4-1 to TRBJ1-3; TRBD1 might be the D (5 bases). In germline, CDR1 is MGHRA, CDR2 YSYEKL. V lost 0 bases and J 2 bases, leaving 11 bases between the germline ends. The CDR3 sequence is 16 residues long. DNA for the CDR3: TGCGCCAGCAGCCAAGAGCGAGTCAGGGCTGGAAACACCATATATTTT. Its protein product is CASSQERVRAGNTIYF.

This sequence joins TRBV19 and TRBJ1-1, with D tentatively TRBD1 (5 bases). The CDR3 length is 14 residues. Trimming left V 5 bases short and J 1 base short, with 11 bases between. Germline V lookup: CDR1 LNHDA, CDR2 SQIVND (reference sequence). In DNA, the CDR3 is TGTGCCAGTAGTGGGGACGTCCCGAACACTGAAGCTTTCTTT. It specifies CASSGDVPNTEAFF. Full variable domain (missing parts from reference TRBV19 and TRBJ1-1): DGGITQSPKYLFRKEGQNVTLSCEQNLNHDAMYWYRQDPGQGLRLIYYSQIVNDFQKGDIAEGYSVSREKKESFPLTVTSAQKNPTAFYLCASSGDVPNTEAFFGQGTRLTVV.

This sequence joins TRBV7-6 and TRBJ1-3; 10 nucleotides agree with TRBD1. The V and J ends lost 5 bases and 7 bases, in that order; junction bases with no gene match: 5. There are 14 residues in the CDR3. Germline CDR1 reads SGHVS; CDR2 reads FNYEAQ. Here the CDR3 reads CASSAGQGVNTIYF. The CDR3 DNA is TGTGCCAGCAGCGCCGGACAGGGGGTCAACACCATATATTTT.

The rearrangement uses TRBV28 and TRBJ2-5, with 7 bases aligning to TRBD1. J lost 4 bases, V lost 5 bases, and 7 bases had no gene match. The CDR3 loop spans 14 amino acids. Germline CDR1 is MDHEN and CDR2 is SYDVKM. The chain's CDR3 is CASSRPAGGETQYF. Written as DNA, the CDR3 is TGTGCCAGCAGTAGGCCGGCAGGGGGAGAGACCCAGTACTTC.

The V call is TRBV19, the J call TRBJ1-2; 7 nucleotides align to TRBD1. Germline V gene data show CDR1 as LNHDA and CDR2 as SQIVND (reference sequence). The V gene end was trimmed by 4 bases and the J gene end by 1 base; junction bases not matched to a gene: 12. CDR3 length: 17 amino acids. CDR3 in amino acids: CASSTLPGQNYNYGYTF. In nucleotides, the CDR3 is TGTGCCAGTAGTACCTTACCGGGACAGAATTATAACTATGGCTACACCTTC.

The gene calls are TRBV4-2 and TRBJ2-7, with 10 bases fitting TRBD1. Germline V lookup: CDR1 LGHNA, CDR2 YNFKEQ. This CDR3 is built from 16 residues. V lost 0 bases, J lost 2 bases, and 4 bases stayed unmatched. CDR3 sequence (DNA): TGTGCCAGCAGCCAAGATCGGACAGGGGGGGCCTACGAGCAGTACTTC. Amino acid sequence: CASSQDRTGGAYEQYF.

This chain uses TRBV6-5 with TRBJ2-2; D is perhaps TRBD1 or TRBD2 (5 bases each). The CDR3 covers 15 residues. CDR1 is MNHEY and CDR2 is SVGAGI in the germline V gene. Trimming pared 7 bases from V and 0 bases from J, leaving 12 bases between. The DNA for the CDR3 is TGTGCCAGCACTCCCGGGACGGCGAACACCGGGGAGCTGTTTTTT. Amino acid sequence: CASTPGTANTGELFF.

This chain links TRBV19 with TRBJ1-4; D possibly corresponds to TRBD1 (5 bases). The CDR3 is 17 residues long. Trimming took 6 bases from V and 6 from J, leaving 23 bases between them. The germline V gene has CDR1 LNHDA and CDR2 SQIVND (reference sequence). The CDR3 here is CASSRILPTGTYEKLFF. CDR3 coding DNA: TGTGCCAGTAGCAGAATTCTCCCGACGGGGACCTATGAAAAACTGTTTTTT.

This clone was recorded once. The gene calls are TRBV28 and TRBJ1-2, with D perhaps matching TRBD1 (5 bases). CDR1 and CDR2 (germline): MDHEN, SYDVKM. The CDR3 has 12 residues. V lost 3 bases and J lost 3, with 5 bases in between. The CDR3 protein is CASSLGDYGYTF. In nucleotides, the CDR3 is TGTGCCAGCAGTTTGGGGGACTATGGCTACACCTTC.

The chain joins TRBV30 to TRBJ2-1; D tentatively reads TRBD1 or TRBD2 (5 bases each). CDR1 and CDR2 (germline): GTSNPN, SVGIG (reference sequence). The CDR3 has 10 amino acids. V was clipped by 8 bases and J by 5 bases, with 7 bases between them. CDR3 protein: CAGGHNEQFF. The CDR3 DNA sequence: TGTGCCGGGGGTCACAATGAGCAGTTCTTC. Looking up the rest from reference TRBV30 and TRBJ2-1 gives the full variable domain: SQTIHQWPATLVQPVGSPLSLECTVEGTSNPNLYWYRQAAGRGLQLLFYSVGIGQISSEVPQNLSASRPQDRQFILSSKKLLLSDSGFYLCAGGHNEQFFGPGTRLTVL.